A selection of T cell receptor beta chains follows, all from one sample in a study of identical twins. MiXCR, applied by TCRdb to the 5' RACE reads, yields one record per CDR3 protein. The sample contains fewer than 650,000 distinct CDR3 sequences, approximately 10% of which appear only once. The data also belong to a second study, concerning yellow fever vaccine responses in identical twins.

The sequenced sample was PBMCs. Every receptor here comes from a woman in her late teens or twenties in good health. Both conserved end residues are part of each CDR3. The D gene is left open where the match is weak. Some rows have no size entry. The others give once, few or many, or a class for an expanded clone.

TGCAGTGCTAGAGATCCGCAAGAGACCCAGTACTTC | CSARDPQETQYF | TRBV20-1 | few | . | TRBJ2-5
TGCAGTGCTAGGACAGGGGTAAAAGGCTACACCTTC | CSARTGVKGYTF | TRBV20-1 | many | TRBD1 | TRBJ1-2
TGCGCCAGCAGCTTGGAGGGGGCGCGGACCGGGGAGCTGTTTTTT | CASSLEGARTGELFF | TRBV5-1 | . | TRBD1 | TRBJ2-2
TGCAGCGCCAGGACAGACAATAATTCACCCCTCCACTTT | CSARTDNNSPLHF | TRBV29-1 | few | . | TRBJ1-6
TGTGCCAGCAGTCAGGCGGAGAACACCGGGGAGCTGTTTTTT | CASSQAENTGELFF | TRBV12-3/TRBV12-4 | few | . | TRBJ2-2
TGTGCCATTCCCGGAGGGCGTAGAGAGACCCAGTACTTC | CAIPGGRRETQYF | TRBV11-3 | many | . | TRBJ2-5
TGTGCCAGTAGTATCCTCTCTGGGGCCAACGTCCTGACTTTC | CASSILSGANVLTF | TRBV19 | . | . | TRBJ2-6
TGTGCCAGCAGCGTCGGAGGGAGGGACACTGAAGCTTTCTTT | CASSVGGRDTEAFF | TRBV9 | few | . | TRBJ1-1
TGTGCCAGCTCAACACAGGGGGCTGGATACGAGCAGTACTTC | CASSTQGAGYEQYF | TRBV18 | few | TRBD1 | TRBJ2-7
TGCGCCAGCAGCCAAGACAGTTTGGGATGGGAGACCCAGTACTTC | CASSQDSLGWETQYF | TRBV4-3 | . | . | TRBJ2-5
TGTGCCAGCACATCGTTACGGGAGACCCAGTACTTC | CASTSLRETQYF | TRBV6-2/TRBV6-3 | many | . | TRBJ2-5
TGCAGCGTTGGACACCTAAGCTCCTACGAGCAGTACTTC | CSVGHLSSYEQYF | TRBV29-1 | . | . | TRBJ2-7
TGTGCCATCAGCCCCAGGGGGGCAGAGACCCAGTACTTC | CAISPRGAETQYF | TRBV10-3 | . | . | TRBJ2-5
TGTGCCAGCAGCGTAGGGCTAGCGTCTAGCACAGATACGCAGTATTTT | CASSVGLASSTDTQYF | TRBV9 | few | . | TRBJ2-3
TGTGCCAGCAGCCAAGATGGGGCCAGGGGTTCCTACGAGCAGTACTTC | CASSQDGARGSYEQYF | TRBV4-2 | . | . | TRBJ2-7
TGTGCCAGCAGCTTAAATCGCCAGAGGACAGATACGCAGTATTTT | CASSLNRQRTDTQYF | TRBV7-2 | . | . | TRBJ2-3
TGCGCCAGCAGCCAAGGTGGGGGGCCTTACGAGCAGTACTTC | CASSQGGGPYEQYF | TRBV4-1 | many | . | TRBJ2-7
TGTGCCAGCAGTGAAGATGTGGGTCAAGAGACCCAGTACTTC | CASSEDVGQETQYF | TRBV25-1 | . | . | TRBJ2-5
TGTGCCAGCAGGGCGGGACAGGGGCCCTACGAGCAGTACTTC | CASRAGQGPYEQYF | TRBV12-3/TRBV12-4 | . | TRBD1 | TRBJ2-7
TGTGCCAGCAGCCCCGTCACTAGGGCTACGCAGTATTTT | CASSPVTRATQYF | TRBV7-9 | few | . | TRBJ2-3
TGTGCCAGCAGTTCGGGACAGGGAGCGACTCAGCCCCAGCATTTT | CASSSGQGATQPQHF | TRBV28 | once | TRBD1 | TRBJ1-5
TGTGCCAGCAGCTTCGGACAGCTCTCCTACGAGCAGTACTTC | CASSFGQLSYEQYF | TRBV7-2 | . | . | TRBJ2-7
TGCAGCGTTGAAGGCCCCTTAGGGGAGGGCTACGAGCAGTACTTC | CSVEGPLGEGYEQYF | TRBV29-1 | few | TRBD2 | TRBJ2-7
TGTGCCAGCAGCTTAGCGCTGGGACAGTCTAGCGGCGTGAGGGGCGCCTACAATGAGCAGTTCTTC | CASSLALGQSSGVRGAYNEQFF | TRBV11-1 | . | . | TRBJ2-1
TGTGCCAGCAGCTTCTACAGGGGGGACTATGGCTACACCTTC | CASSFYRGDYGYTF | TRBV7-2 | many | TRBD1 | TRBJ1-2
TGTGCCAGCAGCTGGGGGGACTCCACAGATACGCAGTATTTT | CASSWGDSTDTQYF | TRBV7-9 | many | . | TRBJ2-3
TGTGCCAGCAGTTCGAACCCGGGGGTCTACGAGCAGTACTTC | CASSSNPGVYEQYF | TRBV12-3/TRBV12-4 | few | . | TRBJ2-7
TGCAGCGTCCCCATTAACCCTGGACAGGGCGAGACCCAGTACTTC | CSVPINPGQGETQYF | TRBV29-1 | many | TRBD1 | TRBJ2-5
TGTGCCACCCAGCAGCTCTCGAGATCGGGCACTGAAGCTTTCTTT | CATQQLSRSGTEAFF | TRBV13 | . | . | TRBJ1-1
TGCGCCAGCAGCGATTTAGCGGGAGGGCCCTACGAGCAGTACTTC | CASSDLAGGPYEQYF | TRBV10-2 | many | TRBD2 | TRBJ2-7
TGCGCCAGCAGCCTACTAGCGGGGGGCTCAGATACGCAGTATTTT | CASSLLAGGSDTQYF | TRBV5-1 | . | TRBD2 | TRBJ2-3
TGCGCCAGCAGCCAAGAACCGGAGCGGGAGTACCAAGAGACCCAGTACTTC | CASSQEPEREYQETQYF | TRBV4-3 | . | TRBD2 | TRBJ2-5
TGCGCCAGCAGGCCTACCACAGGGAGAGAAGAGACCCAGTACTTC | CASRPTTGREETQYF | TRBV5-1 | few | . | TRBJ2-5
TGTGCCAGCGGACCCTGGAGTGAAGCTTTCTTT | CASGPWSEAFF | TRBV27 | few | . | TRBJ1-1
TGTGCCATCAGTGCACCGGGACAGGGAGACTACGAGCAGTACTTC | CAISAPGQGDYEQYF | TRBV10-3 | many | TRBD1 | TRBJ2-7
TGTGCCAGCAGCTTAGGGACAGGGAGAAATGGCTACACCTTC | CASSLGTGRNGYTF | TRBV11-2 | many | TRBD1 | TRBJ1-2